This TCR beta chain comes out of a study of blood T cell repertoires in COVID-19. TCRdb keeps only in-frame clones here, not all; method: immunoSEQ multiplex PCR. The sample has about 190,000 clones; less than 90% are singletons. The receptor was derived from a man aged 25-45 years with acute or convalescent COVID-19. Material for sequencing was peripheral blood.

For the CDR3, the DNA is TGCGCCAGCAGCTGGGACAGCCACCAAGAGACCCAGTACTTC. Its protein is CASSWDSHQETQYF. V is TRBV5-1 and J is TRBJ2-5, with TRBD1 identical over 7 bases. The CDR3 has 14 residues. With 3 bases clipped from V and 0 bases from J, the junction kept 2 bases outside the gene matches. Looked up from germline, CDR1 is SGHRS and CDR2 is YFSETQ.